This T cell receptor beta chain was observed in a study of blood T cell repertoires in COVID-19. Study as a whole: Acute and convalescent COVID-19 samples came from the United States, Italy and Spain. Nucleic acid was either cDNA or gDNA, and it came from T cells, B-cell-depleted T cells, or PBMCs.

The germline V gene has CDR1 MNHNS and CDR2 SASEGT. Trimming pared 1 base from V and 4 bases from J, leaving 13 bases between. The CDR3 spans 15 residues. This clone was recorded once. Clones were sequenced by immunoSEQ multiplex PCR, and TCRdb holds only the in-frame ones, with some missing. The sample has fewer than 150,000 clones; around 80% are singletons. The genes are TRBV6-1 and TRBJ1-2; D is unclear. The sample consisted of peripheral blood. The TCR comes from a man between 60 and 75 years old who had recovered from COVID-19. The CDR3, as DNA: TGTGCCAGCAGTGAAGACTGGCAGGCCTCCTATGGCTACACCTTC. Protein sequence: CASSEDWQASYGYTF.